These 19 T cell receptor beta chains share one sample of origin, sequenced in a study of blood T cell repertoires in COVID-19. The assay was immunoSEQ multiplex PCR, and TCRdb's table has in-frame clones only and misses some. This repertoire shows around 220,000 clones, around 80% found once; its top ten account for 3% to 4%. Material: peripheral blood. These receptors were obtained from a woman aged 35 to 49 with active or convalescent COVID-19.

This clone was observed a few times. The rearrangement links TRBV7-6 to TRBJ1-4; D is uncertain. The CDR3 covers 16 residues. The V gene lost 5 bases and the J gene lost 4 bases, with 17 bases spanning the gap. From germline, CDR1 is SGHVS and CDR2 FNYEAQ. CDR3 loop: CASSLIEGGFNEKLFF. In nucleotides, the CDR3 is TGTGCCAGCAGCCTCATAGAGGGCGGCTTTAATGAAAAACTGTTTTTT.

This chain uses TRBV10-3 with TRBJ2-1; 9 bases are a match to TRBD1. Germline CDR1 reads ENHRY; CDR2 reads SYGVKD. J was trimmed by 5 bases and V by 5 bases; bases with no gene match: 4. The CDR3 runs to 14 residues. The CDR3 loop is CAISPGQGNNEQFF. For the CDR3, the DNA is TGTGCCATCAGTCCGGGACAGGGTAACAATGAGCAGTTCTTC.

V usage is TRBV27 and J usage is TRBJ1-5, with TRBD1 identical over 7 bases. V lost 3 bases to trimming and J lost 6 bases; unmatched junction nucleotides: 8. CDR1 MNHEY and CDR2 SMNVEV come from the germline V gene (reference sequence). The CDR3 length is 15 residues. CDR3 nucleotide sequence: TGTGCCAGCAGTTTCGAAGGGGGCGCGGGTCAGCCCCAGCATTTT. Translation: CASSFEGGAGQPQHF.

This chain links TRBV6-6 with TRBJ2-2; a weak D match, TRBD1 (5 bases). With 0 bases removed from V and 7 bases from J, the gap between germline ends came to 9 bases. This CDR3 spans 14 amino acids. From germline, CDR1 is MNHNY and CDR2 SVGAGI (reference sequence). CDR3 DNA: TGTGCCAGCAGTTACTCAGGGGATATCGGGGAGCTGTTTTTT. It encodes CASSYSGDIGELFF.

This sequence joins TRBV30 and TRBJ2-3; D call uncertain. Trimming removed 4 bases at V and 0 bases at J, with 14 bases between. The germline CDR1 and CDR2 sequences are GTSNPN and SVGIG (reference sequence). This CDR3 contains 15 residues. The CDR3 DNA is TGTGCCTGGAAGAAAGAGGTCTATAGCACAGATACGCAGTATTTT. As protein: CAWKKEVYSTDTQYF.

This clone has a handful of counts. CDR3 bases: TGTGCCAGCAGTTTCAGGACTGAAGCTTTCTTT. It yields the protein CASSFRTEAFF. The chain combines TRBV12-3 or TRBV12-4 with TRBJ1-1; D is unresolved. The CDR3 sequence is 11 residues long. The V end lost 3 bases, the J end lost 5 bases, and 4 bases lay between the germline ends.

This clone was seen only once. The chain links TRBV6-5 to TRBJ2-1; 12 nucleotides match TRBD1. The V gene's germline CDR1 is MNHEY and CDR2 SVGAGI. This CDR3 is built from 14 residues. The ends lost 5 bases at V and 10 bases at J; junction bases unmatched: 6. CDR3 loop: CASSTGTGGTEQFF. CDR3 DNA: TGTGCCAGCAGTACCGGGACAGGGGGCACCGAGCAGTTCTTC.

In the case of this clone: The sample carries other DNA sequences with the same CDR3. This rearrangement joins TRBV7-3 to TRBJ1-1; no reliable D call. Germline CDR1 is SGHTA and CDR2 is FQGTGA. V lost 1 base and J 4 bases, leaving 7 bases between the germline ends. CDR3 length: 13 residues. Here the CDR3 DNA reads TGTGCCAGCAGCTTAAACCGGGGCACTGAAGCTTTCTTT. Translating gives CASSLNRGTEAFF.

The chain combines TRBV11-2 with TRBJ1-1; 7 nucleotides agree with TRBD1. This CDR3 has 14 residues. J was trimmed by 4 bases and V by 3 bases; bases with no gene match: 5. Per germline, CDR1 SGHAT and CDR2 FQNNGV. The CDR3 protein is CASSFGQGGTEAFF. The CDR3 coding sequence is TGTGCCAGCAGCTTCGGGCAGGGGGGCACTGAAGCTTTCTTT.

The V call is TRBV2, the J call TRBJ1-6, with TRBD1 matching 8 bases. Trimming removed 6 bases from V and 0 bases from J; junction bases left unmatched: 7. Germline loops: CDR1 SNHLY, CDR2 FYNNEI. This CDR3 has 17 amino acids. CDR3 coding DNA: TGTGCCAGCAGACCGGACAGGGCGAGCTCCTATAATTCACCCCTCCACTTT. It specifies CASRPDRASSYNSPLHF. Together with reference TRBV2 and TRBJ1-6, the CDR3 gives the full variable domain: EPEVTQTPSHQVTQMGQEVILRCVPISNHLYFYWYRQILGQKVEFLVSFYNNEISEKSEIFDDQFSVERPDGSNFTLKIRSTKLEDSAMYFCASRPDRASSYNSPLHFGNGTRLTVT.

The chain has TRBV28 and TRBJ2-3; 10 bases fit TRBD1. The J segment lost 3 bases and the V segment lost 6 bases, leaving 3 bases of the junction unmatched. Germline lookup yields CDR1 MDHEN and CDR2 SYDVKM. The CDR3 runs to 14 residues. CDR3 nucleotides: TGTGCCAGCAGCCCGGGACAGGGGACAGATACGCAGTATTTT. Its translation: CASSPGQGTDTQYF.

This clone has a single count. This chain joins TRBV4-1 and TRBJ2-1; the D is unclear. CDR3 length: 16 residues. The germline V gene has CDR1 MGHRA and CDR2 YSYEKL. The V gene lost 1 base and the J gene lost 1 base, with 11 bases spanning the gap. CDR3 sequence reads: CASSQVFVSSYNEQFF. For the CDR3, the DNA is TGCGCCAGCAGCCAAGTTTTCGTCAGTTCCTACAATGAGCAGTTCTTC.

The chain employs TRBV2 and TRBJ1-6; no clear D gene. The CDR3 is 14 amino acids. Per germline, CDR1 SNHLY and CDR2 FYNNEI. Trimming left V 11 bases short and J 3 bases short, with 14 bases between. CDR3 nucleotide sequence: TGTGCCCGCGGTTCGGGTAACTATAATTCACCCCTCCACTTT. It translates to CARGSGNYNSPLHF.

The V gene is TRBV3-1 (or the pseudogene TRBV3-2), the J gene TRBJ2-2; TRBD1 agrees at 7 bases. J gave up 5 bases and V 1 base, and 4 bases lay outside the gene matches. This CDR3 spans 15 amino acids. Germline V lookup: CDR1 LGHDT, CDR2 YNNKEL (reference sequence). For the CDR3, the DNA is TGTGCCAGCAGCCAAGGAACAGGGGCGACCGGGGAGCTGTTTTTT. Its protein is CASSQGTGATGELFF.

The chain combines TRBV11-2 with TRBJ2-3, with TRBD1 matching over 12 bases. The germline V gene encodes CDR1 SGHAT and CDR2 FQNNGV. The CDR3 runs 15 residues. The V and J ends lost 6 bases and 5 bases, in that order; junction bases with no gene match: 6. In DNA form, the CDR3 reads TGTGCCAGCAGTCCCGGGACAGGGGGCTTAGATACGCAGTATTTT. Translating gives CASSPGTGGLDTQYF.

CDR3 sequence: CASSYRQGNENEQYF. CDR3 nucleotide sequence: TGTGCCAGCAGTTATCGACAGGGCAATGAAAACGAGCAGTACTTC. V and J are TRBV28 and TRBJ2-7, with 7 bases identical to TRBD1. Germline values: CDR1 MDHEN, CDR2 SYDVKM. This CDR3 has 15 amino acids. V was pared by 4 bases and J by 5 bases, with 11 bases of the junction left unmatched.

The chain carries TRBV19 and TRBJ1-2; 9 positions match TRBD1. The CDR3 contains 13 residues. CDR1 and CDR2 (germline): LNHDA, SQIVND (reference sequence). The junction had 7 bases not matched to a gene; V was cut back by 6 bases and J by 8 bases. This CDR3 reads CASSATGGAGYTF. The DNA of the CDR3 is TGTGCCAGTAGCGCCACAGGGGGCGCCGGCTACACCTTC.

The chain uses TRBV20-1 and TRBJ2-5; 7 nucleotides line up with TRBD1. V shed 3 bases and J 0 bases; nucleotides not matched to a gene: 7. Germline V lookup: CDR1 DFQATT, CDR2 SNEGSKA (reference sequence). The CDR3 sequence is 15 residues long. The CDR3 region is CSASSPGQYQETQYF. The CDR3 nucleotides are TGCAGTGCTAGTAGTCCGGGACAGTACCAAGAGACCCAGTACTTC.

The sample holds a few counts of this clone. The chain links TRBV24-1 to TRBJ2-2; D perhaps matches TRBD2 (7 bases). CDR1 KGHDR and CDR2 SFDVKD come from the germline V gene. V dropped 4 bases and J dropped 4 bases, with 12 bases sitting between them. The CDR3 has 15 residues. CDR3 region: CATSELRGGTGELFF. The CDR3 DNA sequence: TGTGCCACCAGTGAACTTAGGGGGGGCACCGGGGAGCTGTTTTTT.